One and the same sample provided the 32 T cell receptor beta chains below, sequenced in a study of response to subunit inactivated influenza vaccine. Each CDR3 protein gets one entry after TCRdb re-called the RT-PCR reads with MiXCR. The sample has about 520,000 distinct CDR3 sequences; about 25% are singletons. The specimen comprised CD4+ T cells sorted from PBMCs, sampled 4 to 6 days after vaccination. These TCRs come from a man aged 45-65 years who received an inactivated influenza vaccine.

This clonotype was observed at least ten times. The CDR3 protein is CASSYAAGGSEAFF. The CDR3 nucleotides read TGTGCCAGCAGCTATGCGGCAGGGGGATCGGAAGCTTTCTTT. The chain combines TRBV7-2 with TRBJ1-1, with 7 bases identical to TRBD1. V shed 4 bases and J 8 bases; nucleotides not matched to a gene: 10. The CDR3 has 14 residues. CDR1 is SGHTA and CDR2 is FQGNSA in the germline V gene.

V is TRBV20-1 and J is TRBJ2-3; the D gene is possibly TRBD2 (6 bases). The ends were cut back, 5 bases at V and 4 bases at J, with 13 bases in the middle. CDR1 is DFQATT, CDR2 SNEGSKA, per germline (reference sequence). This CDR3 has 13 residues. The CDR3 sequence is CSAYRDWPDTQYF. Written as DNA, the CDR3 is TGCAGTGCTTACCGGGACTGGCCAGATACGCAGTATTTT.

The chain joins TRBV7-9 to TRBJ2-5; D perhaps matches TRBD1 (5 bases). The V gene lost 3 bases and the J gene lost 5 bases, with 16 bases spanning the gap. The CDR3 consists of 15 residues. From germline, CDR1 is SEHNR and CDR2 FQNEAQ (reference sequence). CDR3 in amino acids: CASSLGQGARETQYF. DNA of the CDR3: TGTGCCAGCAGCTTGGGGCAGGGTGCCAGGGAGACCCAGTACTTC.

V and J are TRBV7-9 and TRBJ1-5; no firm D call. The V gene's germline CDR1 is SEHNR and CDR2 FQNEAQ (reference sequence). The V and J ends lost 5 bases and 9 bases respectively, with 14 bases between them. The CDR3 is 13 amino acids. CDR3 residues: CASSDQPLGPQHF. CDR3 nucleotides: TGTGCCAGCAGCGACCAGCCCCTTGGGCCCCAGCATTTT.

V gene TRBV7-9 combines with J gene TRBJ2-2; D not certain. V lost 2 bases, J lost 7 bases, and 14 bases lay in between. CDR3 length: 15 residues. Germline CDR1 SEHNR, CDR2 FQNEAQ (reference sequence). DNA for the CDR3: TGTGCCAGCAGCTTAACGTTGCCCGGAGACGGGGAGCTGTTTTTT. Translation: CASSLTLPGDGELFF.

This clonotype was observed a few times. This chain links TRBV15 with TRBJ2-5; D is uncertain. This CDR3 region has 12 residues. Germline loops: CDR1 LNHNV, CDR2 YYDKDF (reference sequence). With 3 bases removed from V and 3 bases from J, the gap between germline ends came to 5 bases. The CDR3 sequence is CATSSGEETQYF. The CDR3 DNA sequence: TGTGCCACCAGCAGCGGAGAAGAGACCCAGTACTTC.

This clonotype occurred a few times. V is TRBV7-9 and J is TRBJ1-6; D gene ambiguous. Germline V gene sequence: CDR1 SEHNR, CDR2 FQNEAQ (reference sequence). CDR3 length equals 15 residues. V lost 1 base and J 10 bases, leaving 14 bases between the germline ends. CDR3 amino acids: CASSLGGHIGSPLHF. Here the CDR3 DNA reads TGTGCCAGCAGCTTAGGGGGTCATATCGGGTCACCCCTCCACTTT.

This chain joins TRBV7-9 and TRBJ2-5; D perhaps matches TRBD1 (6 bases). Trimming removed 3 bases from V and 5 bases from J, with 16 bases in between. Germline V gene data show CDR1 as SEHNR and CDR2 as FQNEAQ (reference sequence). CDR3 length: 15 amino acids. The CDR3 DNA is TGTGCCAGCAGCTTGGTCACAGGGACGGAGGAGACCCAGTACTTC. It encodes CASSLVTGTEETQYF.

The chain is built from TRBV20-1 and TRBJ2-7; 9 bases align to TRBD1. The V gene's germline CDR1 is DFQATT and CDR2 SNEGSKA (reference sequence). Trimming took 5 bases from V and 1 from J; bases not matched to a gene: 12. The CDR3 totals 16 residues. The CDR3 reads CSAPLPRTGASYEQYF. In DNA, the CDR3 is TGCAGTGCTCCCCTCCCCAGGACAGGGGCTTCCTACGAGCAGTACTTC.

At least ten counts were recorded for this clonotype. The chain uses TRBV12-3 or TRBV12-4 and TRBJ2-5; TRBD1 might be the D (6 bases). The V end was cut by 5 bases, the J end by 2 bases, with 12 bases between. This CDR3 spans 14 amino acids. The DNA for the CDR3 is TGTGCCAGCAGTCCCATGGACAGACAAGAGACCCAGTACTTC. The encoded protein is CASSPMDRQETQYF.

V and J are TRBV20-1 and TRBJ1-3, with no clear D. Germline CDR1 DFQATT, CDR2 SNEGSKA (reference sequence). Deletions cut 6 bases from V and 1 base from J, with 4 bases between. This CDR3 has 11 amino acids. Written as DNA, the CDR3 is TGCAGTGCAGCTTCTGGAAACACCATATATTTT. Its protein product is CSAASGNTIYF.

This clonotype was counted between two and nine times. The chain couples TRBV5-1 to TRBJ2-5; the D gene is possibly TRBD2 (7 bases). Trimming pared 0 bases from V and 2 bases from J, leaving 11 bases between. Per germline, CDR1 SGHRS and CDR2 YFSETQ. CDR3 length: 15 amino acids. CDR3 nucleotides: TGCGCCAGCAGCTTGGCGGGGGGCGGGCAAGAGACCCAGTACTTC. It yields the protein CASSLAGGGQETQYF.

This clonotype was found a few times. The chain recombines TRBV5-1 with TRBJ2-1, with 9 bases that match TRBD1. Trimming cost V 0 bases and J 4 bases; bases outside gene matches: 5. This CDR3 has 16 amino acids. CDR1 SGHRS and CDR2 YFSETQ come from the germline V gene. For the CDR3, the DNA is TGCGCCAGCAGCTTGGCCGGGACAGGGAATTACAATGAGCAGTTCTTC. Translation gives CASSLAGTGNYNEQFF.

This chain connects TRBV7-2 to TRBJ2-2, with 8 bases matching TRBD2. The J segment lost 4 bases and the V segment lost 5 bases, leaving 9 bases of the junction unmatched. The CDR3 sequence is 16 residues long. The V gene's germline CDR1 is SGHTA and CDR2 FQGNSA. CDR3 residues: CASSPGGGRVTGELFF. Written as DNA, the CDR3 is TGTGCCAGCAGCCCGGGCGGGGGGCGTGTCACCGGGGAGCTGTTTTTT.

This chain connects TRBV9 to TRBJ2-1; D perhaps matches TRBD2 (6 bases). Trimming removed 3 bases at V and 3 bases at J, with 13 bases between. The CDR3 loop spans 15 amino acids. The germline V gene has CDR1 SGDLS and CDR2 YYNGEE. CDR3 region: CASSAQGLFYNEQFF. CDR3 bases: TGTGCCAGCAGCGCCCAGGGACTTTTCTACAATGAGCAGTTCTTC.

The rearrangement uses TRBV6-1 and TRBJ2-5, with unresolved D. The V and J ends lost 8 bases and 5 bases respectively, with 15 bases between them. CDR1 and CDR2 (germline): MNHNS, SASEGT. The CDR3 loop spans 13 amino acids. The CDR3 here is CASVDTMGETQYF. CDR3 sequence (DNA): TGTGCCAGCGTAGACACCATGGGGGAGACCCAGTACTTC.

The gene calls are TRBV10-2 and TRBJ1-2; TRBD1 agrees at 7 bases. Unmatched junction bases numbered 7, after V lost 4 bases and J lost 5 bases. CDR3 length: 14 amino acids. Germline loops: CDR1 WSHSY, CDR2 SAAADI. CDR3 amino acids: CASSALGTDYGYTF. Written as DNA, the CDR3 is TGCGCCAGCAGTGCGCTCGGGACAGATTATGGCTACACCTTC.

This clonotype has more than one count but fewer than ten. The V and J genes are TRBV20-1 and TRBJ2-1; D is uncertain. Germline V gene lookup returns CDR1 DFQATT and CDR2 SNEGSKA (reference sequence). The CDR3 contains 13 residues. V was pared by 0 bases and J by 5 bases, with 8 bases between. Here the CDR3 reads CSARDKGHNEQFF. The CDR3 DNA is TGCAGTGCTAGAGACAAAGGGCACAATGAGCAGTTCTTC.

The V gene is TRBV7-9, the J gene TRBJ2-5; 10 bases are shared with TRBD2. Trimming cost V 6 bases and J 0 bases; bases outside gene matches: 7. This CDR3 has 16 amino acids. Per the germline V gene, CDR1 is SEHNR and CDR2 is FQNEAQ (reference sequence). DNA of the CDR3: TGTGCCAGCAGGTCTCTAGCGGGAGAGTACCAAGAGACCCAGTACTTC. The encoded protein is CASRSLAGEYQETQYF.

The V gene is TRBV4-2, the J gene TRBJ2-4; D might be TRBD2 (5 bases). The CDR3 has 15 residues. Germline CDR1 LGHNA, CDR2 YNFKEQ. V lost 0 bases and J lost 0, with 6 bases in between. CDR3 region: CASSQDAGAKNIQYF. The CDR3, as DNA: TGTGCCAGCAGCCAAGATGCGGGAGCCAAAAACATTCAGTACTTC.

Only a few counts were recorded for this clonotype. The CDR3 protein is CASSQGERRGNTEAFF. CDR3 nucleotides: TGTGCCAGCAGCCAAGGAGAACGTCGTGGGAACACTGAAGCTTTCTTT. The chain joins TRBV3-1 to TRBJ1-1; D not resolved. V was shortened by 1 base and J by 1 base, with 13 bases between the two germline ends. This CDR3 region has 16 residues. Per germline, CDR1 LGHDT and CDR2 YNNKEL (reference sequence).

Only a few counts were recorded for this clonotype. The V gene is TRBV7-2, the J gene TRBJ2-7; D gene unclear. The germline V and J ends were trimmed by 5 bases and 6 bases, with 11 bases remaining between them. The CDR3 loop spans 12 amino acids. Germline V gene data show CDR1 as SGHTA and CDR2 as FQGNSA. CDR3 protein: CASSGILLEQYF. CDR3 DNA sequence: TGTGCCAGCAGCGGAATTCTACTCGAGCAGTACTTC.

This clonotype was seen only a few times. This sequence joins TRBV4-3 and TRBJ2-3; 7 nucleotides match TRBD2. CDR3 length: 17 amino acids. Trimming cost V 1 base and J 0 bases; bases outside gene matches: 7. The V gene's germline CDR1 is LGHNA and CDR2 YSLEER. The CDR3 coding sequence is TGCGCCAGCAGCCAAGTGATTGGGCGGGGGAGCACAGATACGCAGTATTTT. This sequence encodes CASSQVIGRGSTDTQYF.

The rearrangement joins TRBV7-2 to TRBJ2-5; tentative D call: TRBD2 (6 bases). With 3 bases removed from V and 4 bases from J, the gap between germline ends came to 12 bases. Germline values: CDR1 SGHTA, CDR2 FQGNSA. The CDR3 spans 14 residues. CDR3 DNA sequence: TGTGCCAGCAGCTTCCGGGGGTCGGTAGAGACCCAGTACTTC. Translation: CASSFRGSVETQYF.

The chain combines TRBV15 with TRBJ2-2; D ambiguous. Trimming took 4 bases from V and 4 from J, leaving 4 bases between them. Germline V gene data show CDR1 as LNHNV and CDR2 as YYDKDF (reference sequence). This CDR3 spans 12 amino acids. In DNA, the CDR3 is TGTGCCACCAGCAAACGCACCGGGGAGCTGTTTTTT. Residues: CATSKRTGELFF.

The chain uses TRBV30 and TRBJ1-1, with 8 nucleotides matching TRBD1. V shed 3 bases and J 1 base; nucleotides not matched to a gene: 1. Germline values: CDR1 GTSNPN, CDR2 SVGIG (reference sequence). This CDR3 is 13 amino acids long. The CDR3 region is CAWRGQANTEAFF. The DNA of the CDR3 is TGTGCCTGGAGGGGACAGGCGAACACTGAAGCTTTCTTT. The complete variable domain, with remaining parts taken from reference TRBV30 and TRBJ1-1, reads SQTIHQWPATLVQPVGSPLSLECTVEGTSNPNLYWYRQAAGRGLQLLFYSVGIGQISSEVPQNLSASRPQDRQFILSSKKLLLSDSGFYLCAWRGQANTEAFFGQGTRLTVV.

This chain uses TRBV7-8 with TRBJ2-2; D is possibly TRBD1 (5 bases). Trimming pared 5 bases from V and 2 bases from J, leaving 9 bases between. Germline V gene lookup returns CDR1 SGHVS and CDR2 FQNEAQ. The CDR3 is 14 residues long. In DNA, the CDR3 is TGTGCCAGCAGCAACCAGGGAAACACCGGGGAGCTGTTTTTT. Protein: CASSNQGNTGELFF. Filled out from reference TRBV7-8 and TRBJ2-2, the complete variable domain reads GAGVSQSPRYKVAKRGQDVALRCDPISGHVSLFWYQQALGQGPEFLTYFQNEAQLDKSGLPSDRFFAERPEGSVSTLKIQRTQQEDSAVYLCASSNQGNTGELFFGEGSRLTVL.

There are a few counts of this clonotype. V usage is TRBV29-1 and J usage is TRBJ2-2; tentatively, D is TRBD2 (6 bases). Germline assignment: CDR1 SQVTM and CDR2 ANQGSEA. Trimming took off 5 bases at V and 4 bases at J, with 14 bases between the two ends. This CDR3 is 14 amino acids long. For the CDR3, the DNA is TGCAGCGTTCGGGACTCGGTGGTCACCGGGGAGCTGTTTTTT. Translated, it gives CSVRDSVVTGELFF.

This clonotype was seen at least ten times. V usage is TRBV20-1 and J usage is TRBJ2-1; D is undetermined. The CDR3 totals 15 residues. Germline CDR1 is DFQATT and CDR2 is SNEGSKA (reference sequence). V lost 2 bases and J 3 bases, leaving 14 bases between the germline ends. The CDR3 sequence is CSARSRSDRYNEQFF. In DNA form, the CDR3 reads TGCAGTGCTAGATCGCGCTCGGACCGCTACAATGAGCAGTTCTTC.

The V gene is TRBV20-1, the J gene TRBJ2-5; D possibly corresponds to TRBD2 (6 bases). V dropped 6 bases and J dropped 2 bases, with 13 bases sitting between them. CDR3 size: 13 residues. Germline CDR1 is DFQATT and CDR2 is SNEGSKA (reference sequence). The CDR3 bases are TGCAGTGCCCCCCGGACTACACAAGAGACCCAGTACTTC. Translating it yields CSAPRTTQETQYF.

This clonotype showed up just a few times. This sequence joins TRBV15 and TRBJ1-5; D is undetermined. This CDR3 spans 13 amino acids. CDR1 is LNHNV and CDR2 is YYDKDF in the germline V gene (reference sequence). V was shortened by 3 bases and J by 6 bases, with 9 bases between the two germline ends. CDR3 nucleotides: TGTGCCACCAGCAGGTCCGAAAGTCAGCCCCAGCATTTT. Amino acids: CATSRSESQPQHF.

This clonotype was seen only a few times. The rearrangement links TRBV24-1 to TRBJ2-1; D not resolved. The CDR3 contains 13 residues. The germline V gene has CDR1 KGHDR and CDR2 SFDVKD. V was trimmed by 8 bases and J by 8 bases, leaving 15 bases between them. CDR3 coding DNA: TGTGCCACCACAGACTTCCTGGGCGATGAGCAGTTCTTC. Translation gives CATTDFLGDEQFF.